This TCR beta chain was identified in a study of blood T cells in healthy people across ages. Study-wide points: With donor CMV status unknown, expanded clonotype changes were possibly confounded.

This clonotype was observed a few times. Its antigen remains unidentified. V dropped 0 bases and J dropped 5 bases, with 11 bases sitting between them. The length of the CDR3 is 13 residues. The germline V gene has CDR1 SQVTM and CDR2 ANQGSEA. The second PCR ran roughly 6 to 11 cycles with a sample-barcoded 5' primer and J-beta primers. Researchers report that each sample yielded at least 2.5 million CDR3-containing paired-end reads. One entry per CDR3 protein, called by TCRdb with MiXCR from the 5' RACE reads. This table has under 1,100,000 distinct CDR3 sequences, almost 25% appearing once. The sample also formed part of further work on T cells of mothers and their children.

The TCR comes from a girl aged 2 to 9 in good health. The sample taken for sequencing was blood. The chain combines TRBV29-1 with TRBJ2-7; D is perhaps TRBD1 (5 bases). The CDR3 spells CSVEDLGRDEQYF. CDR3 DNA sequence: TGCAGCGTTGAAGATCTCGGCAGGGACGAGCAGTACTTC.